This TCR beta chain was captured by sequencing in a study of blood T cell repertoires in COVID-19. Study at large: The United States, Italy and Spain provided the acute and convalescent COVID-19 samples.

Those enrolled in Seattle joined during active infection and were followed longitudinally afterward. The table came from immunoSEQ multiplex PCR; TCRdb's copy has only in-frame clones and leaves some out. The sample lists approximately 230,000 clones; about 87% were seen once. V lost 5 bases, J lost 4 bases, and 7 bases stayed unmatched. CDR1 is SEHNR and CDR2 is FQNEAQ in the germline V gene (reference sequence). This CDR3 comprises 15 residues. The sequenced material came from peripheral blood. This chain connects TRBV7-9 to TRBJ1-4; 7 nucleotides line up with TRBD1. The receptor's source is a woman in her 30s with COVID-19, enrolled during active disease. CDR3 in DNA: TGTGCCAGCAGCCCGAGGACAGGCAATAATGAAAAACTGTTTTTT. Residues: CASSPRTGNNEKLFF. The full variable domain, its missing parts supplied by reference TRBV7-9 and TRBJ1-4, is DTGVSQNPRHKITKRGQNVTFRCDPISEHNRLYWYRQTLGQGPEFLTYFQNEAQLEKSRLLSDRFSAERPKGSFSTLEIQRTEQGDSAMYLCASSPRTGNNEKLFFGSGTQLSVL.